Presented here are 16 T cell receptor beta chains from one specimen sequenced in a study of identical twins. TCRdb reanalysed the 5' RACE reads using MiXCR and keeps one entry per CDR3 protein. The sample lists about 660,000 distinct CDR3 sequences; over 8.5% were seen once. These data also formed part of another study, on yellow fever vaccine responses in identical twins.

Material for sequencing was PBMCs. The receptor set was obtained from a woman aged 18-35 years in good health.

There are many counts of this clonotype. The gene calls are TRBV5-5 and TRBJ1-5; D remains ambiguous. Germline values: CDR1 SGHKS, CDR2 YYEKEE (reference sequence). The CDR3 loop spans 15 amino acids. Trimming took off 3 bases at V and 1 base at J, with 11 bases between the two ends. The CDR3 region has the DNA TGTGCCAGCAGCTCCCGGTTTGACAGCAATCAGCCCCAGCATTTT. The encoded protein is CASSSRFDSNQPQHF.

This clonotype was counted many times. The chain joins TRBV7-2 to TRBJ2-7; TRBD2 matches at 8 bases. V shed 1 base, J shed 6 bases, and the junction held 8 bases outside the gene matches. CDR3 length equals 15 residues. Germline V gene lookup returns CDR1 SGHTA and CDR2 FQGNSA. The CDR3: CASSLGGTRISEQYF. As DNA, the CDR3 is TGTGCCAGCAGCTTAGGGGGGACTAGAATCAGCGAGCAGTACTTC. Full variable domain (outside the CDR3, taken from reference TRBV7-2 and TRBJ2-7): GAGVSQSPSNKVTEKGKDVELRCDPISGHTALYWYRQSLGQGLEFLIYFQGNSAPDKSGLPSDRFSAERTGGSVSTLTIQRTQQEDSAVYLCASSLGGTRISEQYFGPGTRLTVT.

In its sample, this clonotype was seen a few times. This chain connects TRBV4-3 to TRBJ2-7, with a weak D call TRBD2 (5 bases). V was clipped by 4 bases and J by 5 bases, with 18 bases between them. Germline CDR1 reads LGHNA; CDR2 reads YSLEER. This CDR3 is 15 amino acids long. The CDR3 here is CASSPGERWTNEQYF. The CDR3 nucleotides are TGCGCCAGCAGCCCTGGGGAGAGGTGGACGAACGAGCAGTACTTC.

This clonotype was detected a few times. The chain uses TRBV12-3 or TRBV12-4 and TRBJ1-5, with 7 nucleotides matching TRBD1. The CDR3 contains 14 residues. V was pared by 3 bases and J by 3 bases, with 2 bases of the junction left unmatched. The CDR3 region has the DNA TGTGCCAGCAGTTTGGGACAGCCCAATCAGCCCCAGCATTTT. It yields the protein CASSLGQPNQPQHF.

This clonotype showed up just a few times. CDR3 protein: CASSVGGIYEQYF. The CDR3 nucleotides are TGTGCCAGCAGCGTTGGCGGTATTTACGAGCAGTACTTC. J is TRBJ2-7 and V is TRBV9, with D unresolved. Deletions cut 2 bases from V and 4 bases from J, with 10 bases between. The CDR3 contains 13 residues. Germline CDR1 SGDLS, CDR2 YYNGEE. Based on the CDR3 plus reference TRBV9 and TRBJ2-7, the full variable domain is DSGVTQTPKHLITATGQRVTLRCSPRSGDLSVYWYQQSLDQGLQFLIQYYNGEERAKGNILERFSAQQFPDLHSELNLSSLELGDSALYFCASSVGGIYEQYFGPGTRLTVT.

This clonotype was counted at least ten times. The CDR3 reads CASSLPGSPYEQYF. CDR3 coding DNA: TGTGCCAGCAGCCTACCTGGATCGCCTTACGAGCAGTACTTC. The chain combines TRBV7-9 with TRBJ2-7; D gene uncertain. V was pared by 5 bases and J by 4 bases, with 15 bases between. This CDR3 contains 14 residues. Germline assignment: CDR1 SEHNR and CDR2 FQNEAQ (reference sequence).

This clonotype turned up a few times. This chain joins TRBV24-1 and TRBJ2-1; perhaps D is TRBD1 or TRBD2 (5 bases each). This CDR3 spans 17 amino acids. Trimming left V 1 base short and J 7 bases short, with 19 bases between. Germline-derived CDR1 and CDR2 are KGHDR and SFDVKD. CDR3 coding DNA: TGTGCCACCAGTGATTTACGGGGCGCAGGGTATGTTAATGAGCAGTTCTTC. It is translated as CATSDLRGAGYVNEQFF.

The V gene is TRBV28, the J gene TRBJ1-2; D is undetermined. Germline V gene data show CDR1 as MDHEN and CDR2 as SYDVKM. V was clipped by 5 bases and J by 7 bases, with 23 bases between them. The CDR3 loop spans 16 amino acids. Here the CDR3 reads CASSLPGVGPAPGYTF. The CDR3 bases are TGTGCCAGCAGTCTTCCCGGTGTAGGGCCCGCTCCTGGCTACACCTTC.

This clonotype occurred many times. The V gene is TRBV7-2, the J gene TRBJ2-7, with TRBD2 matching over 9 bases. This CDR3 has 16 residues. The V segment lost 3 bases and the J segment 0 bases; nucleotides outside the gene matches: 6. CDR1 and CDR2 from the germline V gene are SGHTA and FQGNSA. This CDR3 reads CASSFVGTSLSYEQYF. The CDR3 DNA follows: TGTGCCAGCAGCTTCGTGGGGACTAGCCTCTCCTACGAGCAGTACTTC.

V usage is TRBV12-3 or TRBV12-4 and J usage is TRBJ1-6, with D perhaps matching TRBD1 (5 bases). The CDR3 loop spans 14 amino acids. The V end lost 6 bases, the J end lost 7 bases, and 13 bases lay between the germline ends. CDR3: CASSDTPGNSPLHF. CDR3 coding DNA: TGTGCCAGCAGCGATACTCCAGGGAATTCACCCCTCCACTTT.

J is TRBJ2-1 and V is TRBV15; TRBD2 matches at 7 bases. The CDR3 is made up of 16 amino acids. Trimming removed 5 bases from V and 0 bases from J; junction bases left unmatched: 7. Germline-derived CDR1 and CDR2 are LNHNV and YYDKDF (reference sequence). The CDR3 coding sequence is TGTGCCACCAGCGGGGGAGCGGGATCCTCCTACAATGAGCAGTTCTTC. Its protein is CATSGGAGSSYNEQFF.

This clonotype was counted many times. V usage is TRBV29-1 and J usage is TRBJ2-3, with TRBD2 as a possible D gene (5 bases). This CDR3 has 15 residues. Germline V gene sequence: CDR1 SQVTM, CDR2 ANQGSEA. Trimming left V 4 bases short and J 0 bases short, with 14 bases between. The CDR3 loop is CSVGARGSSTDTQYF. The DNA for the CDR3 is TGCAGCGTTGGGGCACGGGGTTCTAGCACAGATACGCAGTATTTT.

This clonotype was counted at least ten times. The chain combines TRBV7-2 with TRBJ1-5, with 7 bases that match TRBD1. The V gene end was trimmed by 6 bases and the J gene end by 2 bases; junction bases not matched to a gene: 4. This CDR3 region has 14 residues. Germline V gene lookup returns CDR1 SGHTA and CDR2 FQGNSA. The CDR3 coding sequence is TGTGCCAGCAGTTCGCAGGGGGGCAATCAGCCCCAGCATTTT. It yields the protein CASSSQGGNQPQHF.

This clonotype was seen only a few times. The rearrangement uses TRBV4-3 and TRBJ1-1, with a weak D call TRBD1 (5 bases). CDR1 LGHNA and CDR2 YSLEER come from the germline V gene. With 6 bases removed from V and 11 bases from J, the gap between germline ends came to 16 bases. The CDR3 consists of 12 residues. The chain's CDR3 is CASREGRGMAFF. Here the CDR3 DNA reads TGCGCCAGCAGGGAGGGGCGGGGGATGGCTTTCTTT.

CDR3 in amino acids: CASSFSGSRGETQYF. The DNA for the CDR3 is TGTGCCAGCAGCTTTAGCGGGAGTCGAGGGGAGACCCAGTACTTC. This rearrangement joins TRBV5-5 to TRBJ2-5; 9 bases line up with TRBD2. V was pared by 2 bases and J by 5 bases, with 7 bases of the junction left unmatched. The CDR3 is 15 residues long. CDR1 is SGHKS and CDR2 is YYEKEE in the germline V gene (reference sequence).

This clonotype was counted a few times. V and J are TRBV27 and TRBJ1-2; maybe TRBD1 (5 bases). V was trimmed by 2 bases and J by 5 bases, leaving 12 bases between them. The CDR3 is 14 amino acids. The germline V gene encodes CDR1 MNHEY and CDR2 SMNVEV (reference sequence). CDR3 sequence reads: CASSLAGPPYGYTF. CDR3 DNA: TGTGCCAGCAGTTTAGCAGGGCCTCCTTATGGCTACACCTTC.